A selection of T cell receptor beta chains follows, all from one sample in a study of blood T cell repertoires in COVID-19. Clones were read by immunoSEQ multiplex PCR, and TCRdb kept only the in-frame ones, dropping some. The sample lists around 130,000 clones, approximately 88% occurring once. The material sequenced was peripheral blood. The source of these receptors is a man in his 60s with acute or convalescent COVID-19. Both conserved end residues are part of each CDR3. Fields, in order: V gene, J gene, CDR3 protein.

V: TRBV5-1
J: TRBJ1-5
CDR3: CASSIQPGQDQPQHF

V: TRBV5-1
J: TRBJ1-1
CDR3: CASSMGVMNTEAFF

V: TRBV5-1
J: TRBJ2-3
CDR3: CASSLGADTQYF

V: TRBV4-1
J: TRBJ2-1
CDR3: CASSLQGNEQFF

V: TRBV13
J: TRBJ2-7
CDR3: CASSLGFPGGYEQYF

V: TRBV27
J: TRBJ2-7
CDR3: CASSSPGLAELEYF

V: TRBV24-1
J: TRBJ2-2
CDR3: CATSDGGPPGELFF

V: TRBV5-1
J: TRBJ1-1
CDR3: CASSLVGGPMNTEAFF

V: TRBV9
J: TRBJ2-2
CDR3: CASSTSGGPNTGELFF

V: TRBV19
J: TRBJ1-1
CDR3: CASSIEVNTEAFF

V: TRBV19
J: TRBJ1-2
CDR3: CASSRTGTGFPFYGYTF

V: TRBV2
J: TRBJ2-7
CDR3: CASSMEGYEQYF

V: TRBV27
J: TRBJ1-1
CDR3: CASKGTVNTEAFF

V: TRBV2
J: TRBJ1-1
CDR3: CASSRDSYSTEAFF

V: TRBV19
J: TRBJ2-5
CDR3: CASSHTGGKETQYF